The 12 T cell receptor beta chains given below trace back to one sample, sequenced in a study of siplizumab effects on memory and regulatory T cells (dated by TCRdb to between 2018 and 2020). Library method: the immunoSEQ multiplex PCR assay. TCRdb retrieved this table from immuneACCESS and kept in-frame rearrangements only. Not all clones are present; in checked studies, unresolved V genes account for under half, and no reason is known for the remainder. The sample contains about 100,000 clones, approximately 94% of them found a single time. The ten biggest clones cover over 1% of the sample. Sequencing was done on a sample of non-Treg CD4+ T cells sorted from blood. The sample's cell subset or site, from its label and the paper: FACS-sorted unstimulated CD4+ non-regulatory T cells. These TCRs come from a human donor in good health.

The V and J genes are TRBV7-9 and TRBJ2-1, with D uncertain. Germline CDR1 SEHNR, CDR2 FQNEAQ (reference sequence). The CDR3 covers 14 residues. The V end lost 0 bases, the J end lost 6 bases, and 9 bases lay between the germline ends. The CDR3 sequence: CASSLAGGVNEQFF. DNA for the CDR3: TGTGCCAGCAGCTTAGCGGGCGGCGTCAATGAGCAGTTCTTC.

The chain employs TRBV18 and TRBJ2-5; unclear D gene. The germline CDR1 and CDR2 sequences are KGHSH and LQKENI. The germline V and J ends were trimmed by 6 bases and 2 bases, with 7 bases remaining between them. The CDR3 is 12 amino acids. CDR3 bases: TGTGCCAGCTCGGCGACACAAGAGACCCAGTACTTC. This sequence encodes CASSATQETQYF.

The chain joins TRBV7-2 to TRBJ2-1; maybe TRBD1 (6 bases). The CDR3 has 15 residues. The V gene lost 5 bases and the J gene lost 3 bases, with 14 bases spanning the gap. The germline CDR1 and CDR2 sequences are SGHTA and FQGNSA. CDR3 in amino acids: CASSPVGGGYNEQFF. DNA of the CDR3: TGTGCCAGCAGCCCTGTAGGGGGTGGCTACAATGAGCAGTTCTTC.

The CDR3 sequence: CASSLAGEKRLFF. CDR3 nucleotides: TGTGCCAGCAGCTTGGCCGGGGAGAAAAGACTGTTTTTT. This sequence joins TRBV11-2 and TRBJ1-4; D unresolved. Germline V lookup: CDR1 SGHAT, CDR2 FQNNGV. V was clipped by 3 bases and J by 13 bases, with 15 bases between them. The CDR3 sequence is 13 residues long. The whole variable domain, remainder taken from reference TRBV11-2 and TRBJ1-4, is EAGVAQSPRYKIIEKRQSVAFWCNPISGHATLYWYQQILGQGPKLLIQFQNNGVVDDSQLPKDRFSAERLKGVDSTLKIQPAKLEDSAVYLCASSLAGEKRLFFGSGTQLSVL.

V and J are TRBV15 and TRBJ2-2; D gene unclear. The CDR3 is 13 amino acids. Between the trimmed V and J ends, which lost 0 bases and 4 bases, there was a span of 3 bases. Germline CDR1 is LNHNV and CDR2 is YYDKDF (reference sequence). This CDR3 is CATSRDATGELFF. In DNA, the CDR3 is TGTGCCACCAGCAGAGATGCCACCGGGGAGCTGTTTTTT.

The chain carries TRBV7-9 and TRBJ2-3; TRBD2 might be the D (6 bases). The germline V gene has CDR1 SEHNR and CDR2 FQNEAQ (reference sequence). The CDR3 length is 14 residues. The germline V and J ends were trimmed by 5 bases and 3 bases, with 12 bases remaining between them. Written as DNA, the CDR3 is TGTGCCAGCAGCACCATGACTAGTACAGATACGCAGTATTTT. This encodes CASSTMTSTDTQYF.

This sequence joins TRBV19 and TRBJ2-6; 8 bases are a match to TRBD2. Unmatched junction bases numbered 9, after V lost 5 bases and J lost 0 bases. Germline assignment: CDR1 LNHDA and CDR2 SQIVND (reference sequence). This CDR3 spans 18 amino acids. CDR3 residues: CASSPGRGAVSGANVLTF. CDR3 nucleotides: TGTGCCAGTAGTCCTGGGCGGGGGGCTGTCTCTGGGGCCAACGTCCTGACTTTC. Full variable domain (missing parts from reference TRBV19 and TRBJ2-6): DGGITQSPKYLFRKEGQNVTLSCEQNLNHDAMYWYRQDPGQGLRLIYYSQIVNDFQKGDIAEGYSVSREKKESFPLTVTSAQKNPTAFYLCASSPGRGAVSGANVLTFGAGSRLTVL.

This chain's CDR3 is CASSGRDRVRSPLHF. The CDR3 nucleotides read TGTGCCAGCAGTGGCCGGGACAGGGTTCGGTCACCCCTCCACTTT. The chain carries TRBV6-1 and TRBJ1-6; 9 positions match TRBD1. CDR1 is MNHNS and CDR2 is SASEGT in the germline V gene. V was pared by 4 bases and J by 10 bases, with 8 bases of the junction left unmatched. The CDR3 consists of 15 residues.

The chain links TRBV5-1 to TRBJ2-5, with 7 nucleotides matching TRBD2. Germline loops: CDR1 SGHRS, CDR2 YFSETQ. The CDR3 contains 16 residues. V dropped 1 base and J dropped 4; count of bases not matched to a gene: 10. CDR3 sequence reads: CASSLSGNLQVETQYF. The CDR3 coding sequence is TGCGCCAGCAGCTTGAGCGGGAACCTCCAGGTAGAGACCCAGTACTTC.

This chain links TRBV5-6 with TRBJ2-3, with 8 bases lining up with TRBD2. J was trimmed by 3 bases and V by 2 bases; bases with no gene match: 5. The germline CDR1 and CDR2 sequences are SGHDT and YYEEEE. The CDR3 has 15 amino acids. CDR3 loop: CASSLGSGTTDTQYF. CDR3 sequence (DNA): TGTGCCAGCAGCTTAGGTAGCGGGACGACAGATACGCAGTATTTT.

This chain uses TRBV6-6 with TRBJ1-4, with a possible D match to TRBD1 (5 bases). Germline V gene data show CDR1 as MNHNY and CDR2 as SVGAGI (reference sequence). Trimming cost V 2 bases and J 8 bases, with 15 bases left between them. The CDR3 length is 15 residues. CDR3 coding DNA: TGTGCCAGCAGTTACGGCCGCGGGGCGTACGAAAAACTGTTTTTT. Protein: CASSYGRGAYEKLFF.

The rearrangement joins TRBV28 to TRBJ2-3; D is possibly TRBD1 (5 bases). V was trimmed by 6 bases and J by 7 bases, leaving 17 bases between them. Per the germline V gene, CDR1 is MDHEN and CDR2 is SYDVKM. There are 14 residues in the CDR3. The chain's CDR3 is CASSQRGSWYTQYF. The DNA for the CDR3 is TGTGCCAGCAGCCAAAGGGGTTCTTGGTATACGCAGTATTTT.